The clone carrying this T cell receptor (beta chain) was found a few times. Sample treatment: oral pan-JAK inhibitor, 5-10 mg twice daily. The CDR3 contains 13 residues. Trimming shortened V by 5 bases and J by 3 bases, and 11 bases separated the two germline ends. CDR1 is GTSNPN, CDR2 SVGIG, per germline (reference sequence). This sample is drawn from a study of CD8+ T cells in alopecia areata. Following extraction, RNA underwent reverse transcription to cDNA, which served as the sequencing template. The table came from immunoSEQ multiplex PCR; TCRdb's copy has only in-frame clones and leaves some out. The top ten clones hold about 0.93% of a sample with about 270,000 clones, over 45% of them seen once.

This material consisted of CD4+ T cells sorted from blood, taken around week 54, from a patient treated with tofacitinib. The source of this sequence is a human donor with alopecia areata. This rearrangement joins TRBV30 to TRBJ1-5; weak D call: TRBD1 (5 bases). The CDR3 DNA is TGTGCCTGGTGCCGGGGCCTCAATCAGCCCCAGCATTTT. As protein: CAWCRGLNQPQHF.